These 20 T cell receptor beta chains share one sample of origin, sequenced in a study of blood T cell repertoires in COVID-19. Sequencing was performed with immunoSEQ multiplex PCR; in TCRdb, only in-frame clones are kept and a portion is missing. The table lists fewer than 350,000 clones, about four fifths of them singletons. Sequencing was carried out using peripheral blood. Receptors were obtained from a woman between 55 and 75 years old with active or convalescent COVID-19.

This chain links TRBV23-1 with TRBJ2-5; TRBD2 is a possible D gene (5 bases). TRBV23-1 is classed as an ORF, of uncertain function. This CDR3 spans 11 amino acids. The ends were cut back, 8 bases at V and 2 bases at J, with 6 bases in the middle. The CDR3, as DNA: TGCGCCAGCGAGGGACAAGAGACCCAGTACTTC. Translation gives CASEGQETQYF.

This chain links TRBV6-5 with TRBJ2-3, with 7 bases lining up with TRBD2. Germline CDR1 and CDR2: MNHEY and SVGAGI. The J segment lost 1 base and the V segment lost 8 bases, leaving 6 bases of the junction unmatched. The CDR3 has 14 residues. CDR3 amino acids: CASGGRGGTDTQYF. DNA for the CDR3: TGTGCCAGCGGCGGACGGGGGGGCACAGATACGCAGTATTTT.

The rearrangement links TRBV5-5 to TRBJ1-5; TRBD1 is a possible D gene (5 bases). The V gene lost 2 bases and the J gene lost 0 bases, with 9 bases spanning the gap. CDR3 length: 15 amino acids. Germline CDR1 is SGHKS and CDR2 is YYEKEE (reference sequence). CDR3 in amino acids: CASSFRDYSNQPQHF. CDR3 sequence (DNA): TGTGCCAGCAGCTTCCGGGACTATAGCAATCAGCCCCAGCATTTT.

This chain connects TRBV7-3 to TRBJ1-3; D may be TRBD1 (5 bases). This CDR3 has 15 residues. CDR1 is SGHTA, CDR2 FQGTGA, per germline. V lost 1 base, J lost 4 bases, and 11 bases lay in between. CDR3 nucleotides: TGTGCCAGCAGCTTAAGAGCAGGGTTCGGAAACACCATATATTTT. This gives the protein CASSLRAGFGNTIYF.

This chain connects TRBV5-1 to TRBJ2-7, with 8 bases fitting TRBD1. CDR3 length: 14 amino acids. Germline V gives CDR1 SGHRS, CDR2 YFSETQ. V dropped 2 bases and J dropped 6; count of bases not matched to a gene: 7. CDR3 protein: CASSLEAGTGEQYF. In DNA, the CDR3 is TGCGCCAGCAGCTTAGAGGCAGGGACAGGCGAGCAGTACTTC.

The chain carries TRBV6-2 or TRBV6-3 and TRBJ1-2, with TRBD1 identical over 7 bases. Germline values: CDR1 MNHEY, CDR2 SVGEGT. Trimming removed 1 base from V and 8 bases from J; junction bases left unmatched: 10. This CDR3 contains 15 residues. The CDR3 DNA sequence: TGTGCCAGCAGTTACTGGGGTGACAGGGTGGAAGGCTACACCTTC. Translated, it gives CASSYWGDRVEGYTF.

CDR3 amino acids: CASRFEVTSAYEQYF. The CDR3 nucleotides read TGTGCCAGCAGGTTTGAAGTGACTTCCGCCTACGAGCAGTACTTC. V is TRBV28 and J is TRBJ2-7; D unresolved. CDR1 and CDR2 (germline): MDHEN, SYDVKM. The V gene lost 6 bases and the J gene lost 2 bases, with 17 bases spanning the gap. There are 15 residues in the CDR3. Filled out from reference TRBV28 and TRBJ2-7, the complete variable domain reads DVKVTQSSRYLVKRTGEKVFLECVQDMDHENMFWYRQDPGLGLRLIYFSYDVKMKEKGDIPEGYSVSREKKERFSLILESASTNQTSMYLCASRFEVTSAYEQYFGPGTRLTVT.

Turning to this clone: The sample has other DNA sequences that encode this CDR3 too. V gene TRBV3-1 (or the pseudogene TRBV3-2) combines with J gene TRBJ1-5; 11 bases are a match to TRBD1. Germline-derived CDR1 and CDR2 are LGHDT and YNNKEL (reference sequence). After removal of 4 bases from V and 4 bases from J, the junction contained 3 bases not matched to a gene. This CDR3 region has 15 residues. The CDR3 DNA follows: TGTGCCAGCAGCCCCGGGACAGGGGGAAATCAGCCCCAGCATTTT. As protein: CASSPGTGGNQPQHF.

Within the sample, this clone is large. The rearrangement uses TRBV6-4 and TRBJ2-1; D possibly corresponds to TRBD2 (5 bases). The germline V gene encodes CDR1 MRHNA and CDR2 SNTAGT. CDR3 length: 14 residues. Trimming took off 5 bases at V and 5 bases at J, with 13 bases between the two ends. The CDR3 DNA follows: TGTGCCAGCAGTCCTAGCTTTGGGGACAATGAGCAGTTCTTC. It translates to CASSPSFGDNEQFF.

The chain carries TRBV9 and TRBJ2-3; 11 positions match TRBD2. CDR1 and CDR2 (germline): SGDLS, YYNGEE. CDR3 length: 16 amino acids. Trimming at V came to 1 base and at J to 3 bases, leaving 4 bases not matched to a gene. The CDR3 bases are TGTGCCAGCAGCGTACAACTAGCGGGGGCGACAGATACGCAGTATTTT. It is translated as CASSVQLAGATDTQYF.

J is TRBJ2-5 and V is TRBV5-4; D is perhaps TRBD1 (6 bases). V was trimmed by 0 bases and J by 4 bases, leaving 13 bases between them. Germline V lookup: CDR1 SGHNT, CDR2 YYREEE (reference sequence). This CDR3 comprises 15 residues. In DNA, the CDR3 is TGTGCCAGCAGCTTGGCAGGGGTCGGTGGAGAGACCCAGTACTTC. Amino acid sequence: CASSLAGVGGETQYF.

The chain links TRBV11-2 to TRBJ2-7, with D perhaps TRBD2 (5 bases). Germline values: CDR1 SGHAT, CDR2 FQNNGV. The CDR3 is 15 residues long. The V and J ends lost 5 bases and 4 bases respectively, with 18 bases between them. The CDR3 is CASSEREGSVYEQYF. DNA of the CDR3: TGTGCCAGCAGCGAACGGGAAGGTAGCGTATACGAGCAGTACTTC.

The V gene is TRBV14, the J gene TRBJ1-2, with TRBD1 matching 8 bases. The junction had 9 bases not matched to a gene; V was cut back by 5 bases and J by 4 bases. Per the germline V gene, CDR1 is SGHDN and CDR2 is FVKESK. The CDR3 runs to 15 residues. CDR3 sequence: CASSSQGAPGYGYTF. The CDR3 DNA follows: TGTGCCAGCAGCTCTCAGGGGGCGCCGGGCTATGGCTACACCTTC.

This chain connects TRBV6-6 to TRBJ1-2; TRBD1 aligns across 11 bases. The ends lost 5 bases at V and 8 bases at J; junction bases unmatched: 16. Germline values: CDR1 MNHNY, CDR2 SVGAGI (reference sequence). This CDR3 region has 17 residues. As DNA, the CDR3 is TGTGCCAGCAGTCAACCATGGGACAGGGGGGAACTTGGAGGCTACACCTTC. It specifies CASSQPWDRGELGGYTF.

The chain has TRBV14 and TRBJ1-6; TRBD1 agrees at 9 bases. Germline lookup yields CDR1 SGHDN and CDR2 FVKESK. This CDR3 comprises 14 residues. V shed 4 bases, J shed 10 bases, and the junction held 5 bases outside the gene matches. CDR3 residues: CASSLGQGGSPLHF. In nucleotides, the CDR3 is TGTGCCAGCAGCCTGGGACAGGGAGGATCACCCCTCCACTTT.

This clone was seen a single time. The rearrangement uses TRBV10-3 and TRBJ2-1; 10 nucleotides align to TRBD2. The CDR3 has 15 amino acids. The germline CDR1 and CDR2 sequences are ENHRY and SYGVKD. V lost 7 bases and J lost 6; bases outside the gene matches: 9. CDR3 sequence reads: CAIKSSSGGGNEQFF. The DNA for the CDR3 is TGTGCCATCAAATCCTCTAGCGGGGGAGGCAATGAGCAGTTCTTC.

The J gene is TRBJ2-7, the V gene TRBV19; 12 bases are shared with TRBD2. J lost 0 bases, V lost 8 bases, and 2 bases had no gene match. There are 14 residues in the CDR3. The germline gives CDR1 LNHDA, CDR2 SQIVND (reference sequence). CDR3 sequence reads: CASSGLAGSYEQYF. The CDR3 DNA reads TGTGCCAGTTCGGGACTAGCGGGCTCCTACGAGCAGTACTTC.

In its sample, this clone was seen a few times. Other DNA sequences in this sample translate to the same CDR3. The chain recombines TRBV7-2 with TRBJ2-2; D possibly corresponds to TRBD2 (6 bases). Germline-derived CDR1 and CDR2 are SGHTA and FQGNSA. V shed 3 bases and J shed 4 bases, with 12 bases lying between them. The CDR3 has 15 amino acids. CDR3 protein: CASSLGAGRTGELFF. The CDR3 bases are TGTGCCAGCAGCTTGGGCGCGGGACGCACCGGGGAGCTGTTTTTT.

Many counts were recorded for this clone. The gene calls are TRBV7-2 and TRBJ1-2; 7 bases align to TRBD1. The CDR3 length is 17 residues. V was clipped by 4 bases and J by 4 bases; unmatched bases: 15. Per the germline V gene, CDR1 is SGHTA and CDR2 is FQGNSA. The CDR3, as DNA: TGTGCCAGCAGCTCTGGGACAGTCCTCGTCTATGGCTATGGCTACACCTTC. Protein sequence: CASSSGTVLVYGYGYTF.

This clone appeared a few times. This chain connects TRBV29-1 to TRBJ1-1, with 7 nucleotides matching TRBD1. The V segment lost 7 bases and the J segment 4 bases; nucleotides outside the gene matches: 6. Per the germline V gene, CDR1 is SQVTM and CDR2 is ANQGSEA. This CDR3 has 12 amino acids. The CDR3 region is CSALTGTTEAFF. For the CDR3, the DNA is TGCAGCGCCCTGACAGGGACCACTGAAGCTTTCTTT.